Each of the 15 T cell receptor beta chains below was sequenced from the same sample in a study of vaccination effects on CD4 cells after COVID-19. No antigen has been assigned to these receptors. Clones were sequenced by immunoSEQ multiplex PCR, and TCRdb holds only the in-frame ones, with some missing. The data hold roughly 59,000 clones, with about 78% observed a single time. In the ViraFEST assay, antigen-specific CD4+ clonotypes were identified by expansion after peptide-pool stimulation. Following culture for approximately ten days, CD4+ T cells were isolated. Participants were given two doses of BNT162b2 or mRNA-1273 vaccine. The sample here was CD4+ T cells from PBMCs cultured with HCoV-OC43 spike peptides, taken after COVID-19 vaccination. Subset denoted: HCoV-OC43 spike overlapping peptide pool stimulation. These receptors were taken from a human donor who received a COVID-19 vaccine.

V and J are TRBV7-8 and TRBJ2-1; D possibly corresponds to TRBD1 (5 bases). The CDR3 totals 14 residues. V lost 2 bases, J lost 5 bases, and 10 bases lay in between. The germline gives CDR1 SGHVS, CDR2 FQNEAQ. CDR3 protein: CASSLNAGNNEQFF. DNA of the CDR3: TGTGCCAGCAGCTTAAATGCAGGGAACAATGAGCAGTTCTTC.

This chain uses TRBV6-5 with TRBJ2-7; 10 positions agree with TRBD2. J gave up 4 bases and V 7 bases, and 4 bases lay outside the gene matches. In germline, CDR1 is MNHEY, CDR2 SVGAGI. The CDR3 consists of 13 residues. CDR3 nucleotide sequence: TGTGCCAGCAACCAGACTAGCGGGTACGAGCAGTACGTC. Protein sequence: CASNQTSGYEQYV.

This rearrangement joins TRBV14 to TRBJ1-4; 8 positions agree with TRBD1. CDR3 length equals 16 residues. Trimming cost V 0 bases and J 8 bases; bases outside gene matches: 8. Germline V gene sequence: CDR1 SGHDN, CDR2 FVKESK. CDR3 nucleotide sequence: TGTGCCAGCAGCCAAGAGCGGACAGGGAGGAGAGAAAAACTGTTTTTT. As protein: CASSQERTGRREKLFF.

This chain links TRBV25-1 with TRBJ1-5; unclear D gene. CDR3 size: 12 residues. In germline, CDR1 is MGHDK, CDR2 SYGVNS. Trimming took 5 bases from V and 5 from J, leaving 7 bases between them. The CDR3 DNA follows: TGTGCCAGCAGTCGCGGGTATCAGCCCCAGCATTTT. Translation gives CASSRGYQPQHF.

The rearrangement uses TRBV7-2 and TRBJ2-5; D may correspond to TRBD1 or TRBD2 (6 bases each). This CDR3 has 15 amino acids. V gave up 4 bases and J gave up 5 bases, with 17 bases separating them. Germline lookup yields CDR1 SGHTA and CDR2 FQGNSA. The CDR3 DNA reads TGTGCCAGCAGCTCAATGTCTGGGGGGCGCGAGACCCAGTACTTC. Its translation: CASSSMSGGRETQYF.

This clone was counted only a few times. The CDR3 sequence is CASSGGLAGTAQYF. The CDR3 DNA follows: TGTGCCAGCAGCGGCGGACTAGCGGGGACTGCGCAGTATTTT. The chain couples TRBV5-5 to TRBJ2-3; TRBD2 matches 12 bases. Looked up from germline, CDR1 is SGHKS and CDR2 is YYEKEE (reference sequence). There are 14 residues in the CDR3. V lost 4 bases to trimming and J lost 10 bases; unmatched junction nucleotides: 7. Together with reference TRBV5-5 and TRBJ2-3, the CDR3 gives the full variable domain: DAGVTQSPTHLIKTRGQQVTLRCSPISGHKSVSWYQQVLGQGPQFIFQYYEKEERGRGNFPDRFSARQFPNYSSELNVNALLLGDSALYLCASSGGLAGTAQYFGPGTRLTVL.

The V call is TRBV19, the J call TRBJ2-1; 9 positions agree with TRBD1. The CDR3 has 16 residues. Germline V gene lookup returns CDR1 LNHDA and CDR2 SQIVND (reference sequence). V lost 4 bases, J lost 4 bases, and 8 bases stayed unmatched. DNA of the CDR3: TGTGCCAGTAGTAACTATGGGACAGGGAATTACAATGAGCAGTTCTTC. Amino acid sequence: CASSNYGTGNYNEQFF.

This chain uses TRBV18 with TRBJ1-1; TRBD1 might be the D (6 bases). The germline V and J ends were trimmed by 3 bases and 0 bases, with 14 bases remaining between them. The CDR3 extends over 16 amino acids. In germline, CDR1 is KGHSH, CDR2 LQKENI. The CDR3 reads CASSPTGSALNTEAFF. The CDR3 DNA is TGTGCCAGCTCACCCACAGGGTCCGCTTTGAACACTGAAGCTTTCTTT. The entire variable domain, with the rest obtained from reference TRBV18 and TRBJ1-1, is as follows: NAGVMQNPRHLVRRRGQEARLRCSPMKGHSHVYWYRQLPEEGLKFMVYLQKENIIDESGMPKERFSAEFPKEGPSILRIQQVVRGDSAAYFCASSPTGSALNTEAFFGQGTRLTVV.

The chain joins TRBV10-1 to TRBJ2-1, with no clear D. Germline values: CDR1 WNHNN, CDR2 SYGVQD (reference sequence). The length of the CDR3 is 11 residues. Trimming removed 2 bases from V and 10 bases from J, with 6 bases in between. CDR3 protein: CASSENGEQFF. In nucleotides, the CDR3 is TGCGCCAGCAGTGAGAATGGGGAGCAGTTCTTC.

The chain uses TRBV2 and TRBJ2-2, with 8 bases aligning to TRBD2. J was trimmed by 4 bases and V by 6 bases; bases with no gene match: 7. CDR3 length: 15 residues. Germline V gene sequence: CDR1 SNHLY, CDR2 FYNNEI. The DNA for the CDR3 is TGTGCCAGCAGCCGGACTAGCCGAGGCACCGGGGAGCTGTTTTTT. Its translation: CASSRTSRGTGELFF.

This rearrangement joins TRBV27 to TRBJ2-6; D perhaps matches TRBD1 (6 bases). The length of the CDR3 is 15 residues. The V gene's germline CDR1 is MNHEY and CDR2 SMNVEV (reference sequence). The CDR3 DNA reads TGTGCAGGCACAGGGTTCGGACCTGGGGCCAACGTCCTGACTTTC. This translates into CAGTGFGPGANVLTF.

This sequence joins TRBV7-9 and TRBJ2-3; 12 bases map to TRBD2. After removal of 5 bases from V and 0 bases from J, the junction contained 6 bases not matched to a gene. Per the germline V gene, CDR1 is SEHNR and CDR2 is FQNEAQ (reference sequence). The CDR3 totals 17 residues. The CDR3, as DNA: TGTGCCAGCAGCCCCGGACTAGCGGGGTCTAGCACAGATACGCAGTATTTT. Amino acids: CASSPGLAGSSTDTQYF.

This sequence joins TRBV19 and TRBJ2-6, with a possible D match to TRBD2 (5 bases). Germline V gives CDR1 LNHDA, CDR2 SQIVND (reference sequence). V lost 8 bases and J 4 bases, leaving 12 bases between the germline ends. The CDR3 length is 14 residues. In nucleotides, the CDR3 is TGTGCCAGTTCGGGGATGGGAGGGGCCAACGTCCTGACTTTC. Translating it yields CASSGMGGANVLTF. Combining the CDR3 with reference TRBV19 and TRBJ2-6 gives the whole variable domain DGGITQSPKYLFRKEGQNVTLSCEQNLNHDAMYWYRQDPGQGLRLIYYSQIVNDFQKGDIAEGYSVSREKKESFPLTVTSAQKNPTAFYLCASSGMGGANVLTFGAGSRLTVL.

V gene TRBV6-6 combines with J gene TRBJ2-7; possible D gene TRBD1, 6 bases. Deletions cut 5 bases from V and 1 base from J, with 12 bases between. CDR3 size: 14 residues. Germline CDR1 and CDR2: MNHNY and SVGAGI (reference sequence). For the CDR3, the DNA is TGTGCCAGCAGTGCCACTACAGGGTCCTACGAGCAGTACGTC. Translating gives CASSATTGSYEQYV.

The chain links TRBV19 to TRBJ2-6; 8 bases match TRBD1. Germline CDR1 is LNHDA and CDR2 is SQIVND (reference sequence). V shed 3 bases and J 0 bases; nucleotides not matched to a gene: 4. This CDR3 region has 17 residues. The CDR3 DNA reads TGTGCCAGTAGTATGGGCCAGGGGGCCTCTGGGGCCAACGTCCTGACTTTC. Its translation: CASSMGQGASGANVLTF.